Reported below is one T cell receptor beta chain. The antigen remains undetermined. As for the cDNA, it was generated by 5'RACE with 10-nucleotide random UMIs. Every sequencing run produced over 180 million TCR-beta sequences, and the sequences from any one run covered 15-18 subjects. A single record per CDR3 protein comes from TCRdb applying MiXCR to the 5' RACE reads. There are about 60,000 distinct CDR3 sequences in the sample; 3% to 4% occur only once, and roughly 7% lies in the top ten. These data belong to a study of neurological immune-mediated disorders. Study-level findings and limits: Private repertoires in all groups were suggested by the absence of shared CDR3 amino acid sequences among expanded clones across subjects.

The CDR3 runs 15 residues. V lost 4 bases, J lost 7 bases, and 17 bases lay in between. The source material was PBMCs. This chain joins TRBV12-3 or TRBV12-4 and TRBJ1-5, with D uncertain. The TCR was taken from a woman aged 55-75 years with multiple sclerosis. The CDR3 sequence is CASSSSGSRRQPQHF. The CDR3, as DNA: TGTGCCAGCAGTTCCTCGGGCTCTCGTCGCCAGCCCCAGCATTTT.